Listed below are T cell receptor beta chains from one sample, sequenced in a study of blood T cell repertoires in COVID-19. Assay: immunoSEQ multiplex PCR; the TCRdb copy retains only in-frame clones and omits some. The sample lists around 200,000 clones; approximately 84% were seen once. Sequencing was performed on PBMCs or T cells enriched from blood (not recorded which). These receptors were taken from a woman aged 25 to 39 who had recovered from COVID-19. Both conserved end residues are part of each CDR3. A D gene is named only where the DNA matches it firmly. A clone size is listed for some rows: how often the clone was seen (once, few, many), or a class if it is expanded.

J: TRBJ2-1; length: 14; D: NA; V: TRBV15; size: NA; DNA: TGTGCCACCAGCAGAGATTGGGGGGACAATGAGCAGTTCTTC; CDR3: CATSRDWGDNEQFF
J: TRBJ1-1; length: 13; D: NA; V: TRBV28; size: NA; DNA: TGTGCCAGCAGTCTGGGCCGCGGGACTGAAGCTTTCTTT; CDR3: CASSLGRGTEAFF
J: TRBJ2-7; length: 16; D: TRBD2; V: TRBV7-9; size: NA; DNA: TGTGCCAGCAGCTCCCGACTTGGCGGGAGACACTACGAGCAGTACTTC; CDR3: CASSSRLGGRHYEQYF
J: TRBJ2-5; length: 14; D: TRBD1; V: TRBV18; size: NA; DNA: TGTGCCAGCTCACTAGGGGACAGACAAGAGACCCAGTACTTC; CDR3: CASSLGDRQETQYF
J: TRBJ2-5; length: 15; D: TRBD2; V: TRBV5-1; size: NA; DNA: TGCGCCAGCAGCTTGCGTGGGACTAGCAGGGAGACCCAGTACTTC; CDR3: CASSLRGTSRETQYF
J: TRBJ1-3; length: 15; D: NA; V: TRBV9; size: few; DNA: TGTGCCAGCAGCGCCCCGCCGGGGACAGGAAACACCATATATTTT; CDR3: CASSAPPGTGNTIYF
J: TRBJ1-1; length: 12; D: NA; V: TRBV29-1; size: NA; DNA: TGCAGCGTTGTACAGGGGAACACTGAAGCTTTCTTT; CDR3: CSVVQGNTEAFF
J: TRBJ2-5; length: 15; D: NA; V: TRBV28; size: NA; DNA: TGTGCCAGCAGTTTGGGGGGGACAGGAAGAGAGACCCAGTACTTC; CDR3: CASSLGGTGRETQYF
J: TRBJ2-1; length: 15; D: TRBD2; V: TRBV27; size: NA; DNA: TGTGCCAGCAGGATAGGGCGGGGGTCCTACAATGAGCAGTTCTTC; CDR3: CASRIGRGSYNEQFF
J: TRBJ2-2; length: 14; D: TRBD2; V: TRBV7-3; size: NA; DNA: TGTGCCAGCAGCTTAAGCGGGAGGACCGGGGAGCTGTTTTTT; CDR3: CASSLSGRTGELFF
J: TRBJ1-5; length: 16; D: NA; V: TRBV2; size: NA; DNA: TGTGCCAGCAGAGATACGGGACATTCGGGCAATCAGCCCCAGCATTTT; CDR3: CASRDTGHSGNQPQHF
J: TRBJ2-5; length: 14; D: NA; V: TRBV14; size: NA; DNA: TGTGCCAGCAGCCACCCCAGGGCCCAAGAGACCCAGTACTTC; CDR3: CASSHPRAQETQYF
J: TRBJ1-1; length: 15; D: NA; V: TRBV18; size: NA; DNA: TGTGCCAGCTCACCCCCTTCACGGCCCGGGGGTGAAGCTTTCTTT; CDR3: CASSPPSRPGGEAFF
J: TRBJ2-1; length: 15; D: TRBD2; V: TRBV3-1/TRBV3-2; size: NA; DNA: TGTGCCAGCAGCCTTTTCGGGGGGGCCTACAATGAGCAGTTCTTC; CDR3: CASSLFGGAYNEQFF
J: TRBJ2-2; length: 14; D: NA; V: TRBV11-2; size: NA; DNA: TGTGCCAGCAGCTCCCAGGGTGACACCGGGGAGCTGTTTTTT; CDR3: CASSSQGDTGELFF
J: TRBJ1-3; length: 18; D: TRBD1; V: TRBV19; size: NA; DNA: TGTGCCAGTTGGGGCAGGGGGCGCCTGAGTGGTTCTGGAAACACCATATATTTT; CDR3: CASWGRGRLSGSGNTIYF
J: TRBJ2-4; length: 13; D: TRBD1; V: TRBV19; size: NA; DNA: TGTGCCACTGAGACAGGGACCAAAAACATTCAGTACTTC; CDR3: CATETGTKNIQYF
J: TRBJ1-5; length: 14; D: NA; V: TRBV30; size: NA; DNA: TGTGCCTGGAGTGAAGACAGTTACAATCAGCCCCAGCATTTT; CDR3: CAWSEDSYNQPQHF
J: TRBJ2-1; length: 16; D: TRBD2; V: TRBV9; size: NA; DNA: TGTGCCAGCAGCCGAACCGGACTAGCGGGCTACAATGAGCAGTTCTTC; CDR3: CASSRTGLAGYNEQFF
J: TRBJ1-3; length: 16; D: NA; V: TRBV2; size: NA; DNA: TGTGCCAGCACCTCAGAAGACAGATCCTCTGGAAACACCATATATTTT; CDR3: CASTSEDRSSGNTIYF
J: TRBJ2-1; length: 13; D: NA; V: TRBV5-4; size: NA; DNA: TGTGCCAGCAGCGGGAGCGCCTACAATGAGCAGTTCTTC; CDR3: CASSGSAYNEQFF
J: TRBJ2-1; length: 18; D: NA; V: TRBV9; size: NA; DNA: TGTGCCAGCAGCGTGATCGGAGCCAAATCTACCCGGCCCAATGAGCAGTTCTTC; CDR3: CASSVIGAKSTRPNEQFF
J: TRBJ2-1; length: 15; D: NA; V: TRBV3-1/TRBV3-2; size: few; DNA: TGTGCCAGCAGCCAAGATCCGGCGGGGAGGAATGAGCAGTTCTTC; CDR3: CASSQDPAGRNEQFF
J: TRBJ1-2; length: 14; D: TRBD1; V: TRBV5-1; size: once; DNA: TGCGCCAGCAGCTTGGTCAGACAGGGCGGCGGCTACACCTTC; CDR3: CASSLVRQGGGYTF
J: TRBJ2-2; length: 15; D: NA; V: TRBV5-1; size: NA; DNA: TGCGCCAGCAGCCCGAGGACAAGGAACACCGGGGAGCTGTTTTTT; CDR3: CASSPRTRNTGELFF
J: TRBJ2-5; length: 14; D: TRBD2; V: TRBV2; size: few; DNA: TGTGCCAGCAACGACCTAGCGGAACAAGAGACCCAGTACTTC; CDR3: CASNDLAEQETQYF
J: TRBJ2-3; length: 16; D: NA; V: TRBV24-1; size: NA; DNA: TGTGCCACCAGTGATTTGGGAGGCGGGACCACAGATACGCAGTATTTT; CDR3: CATSDLGGGTTDTQYF
J: TRBJ2-1; length: 14; D: NA; V: TRBV5-1; size: NA; DNA: TGCGCCAGCAGCTCGGGACTCGACAGGGATGAGCAGTTCTTC; CDR3: CASSSGLDRDEQFF
J: TRBJ1-2; length: 14; D: TRBD1; V: TRBV7-2; size: NA; DNA: TGTGCCAGCAGCTTTAGAGACAGGGGGTATGGCTACACCTTC; CDR3: CASSFRDRGYGYTF
J: TRBJ1-1; length: 18; D: NA; V: TRBV4-2; size: NA; DNA: TGTGCCAGCAGCCAAGATGGGTCCGTAGGGGTGGGGAACACTGAAGCTTTCTTT; CDR3: CASSQDGSVGVGNTEAFF
J: TRBJ1-2; length: 15; D: TRBD1; V: TRBV2; size: few; DNA: TGTGCCAGCAGGGGAGGGGACAGGAGCCTCTATGGCTACACCTTC; CDR3: CASRGGDRSLYGYTF
J: TRBJ1-1; length: 18; D: TRBD1; V: TRBV27; size: once; DNA: TGTGCCAGCAGTTTCCGGCGGGGGACAGGGGTGCGGGGCACTGAAGCTTTCTTT; CDR3: CASSFRRGTGVRGTEAFF
J: TRBJ2-7; length: 15; D: NA; V: TRBV5-5; size: NA; DNA: TGTGCCAGCAGCTTGCCCGGGGTGCCCAACTACGAGCAGTACTTC; CDR3: CASSLPGVPNYEQYF
J: TRBJ1-1; length: 14; D: NA; V: TRBV6-1; size: NA; DNA: TGTGCCAGCAGTGACAGGTTTGGCGACACTGAAGCTTTCTTT; CDR3: CASSDRFGDTEAFF
J: TRBJ1-1; length: 14; D: TRBD1; V: TRBV6-5; size: NA; DNA: TGTGCCAGCACAAGGACAGGGTCGGTTTCTGAAGCTTTCTTT; CDR3: CASTRTGSVSEAFF
J: TRBJ1-1; length: 15; D: NA; V: TRBV7-8; size: NA; DNA: TGTGCCAGCAGCCCCCTTTCCGGGAGGGCAACTGAAGCTTTCTTT; CDR3: CASSPLSGRATEAFF
J: TRBJ1-4; length: 15; D: NA; V: TRBV3-1/TRBV3-2; size: once; DNA: TGTGCCAGCAGCCAACCCGACAGTAGTAATGAAAAACTGTTTTTT; CDR3: CASSQPDSSNEKLFF
J: TRBJ1-2; length: 16; D: NA; V: TRBV4-2; size: NA; DNA: TGTGCCAGCAGCCAAGTTTCGCTTAGGCGGGAGGGTGGCTACACCTTC; CDR3: CASSQVSLRREGGYTF
J: TRBJ2-1; length: 15; D: NA; V: TRBV11-2; size: NA; DNA: TGTGCCAGCAGCTTAGGTGGGAGGACGGCGGGTGAGCAGTTCTTC; CDR3: CASSLGGRTAGEQFF
J: TRBJ1-2; length: 10; D: NA; V: TRBV5-6; size: NA; DNA: TGTGCCAGCATCCAGGGAGGCTACACCTTC; CDR3: CASIQGGYTF
J: TRBJ2-1; length: 15; D: TRBD2; V: TRBV28; size: NA; DNA: TGTGCCAGCAGCCCAAGCGGGAGTCGTGACAATGAGCAGTTCTTC; CDR3: CASSPSGSRDNEQFF
J: TRBJ1-4; length: 12; D: NA; V: TRBV28; size: NA; DNA: TGTGCCAGCAGTCTGGACACGGAAAAACTGTTTTTT; CDR3: CASSLDTEKLFF
J: TRBJ1-1; length: 14; D: TRBD1; V: TRBV19; size: once; DNA: TGTGCCAGTAGTAAGGGACAGGGGGCCTTTGAAGCTTTCTTT; CDR3: CASSKGQGAFEAFF
J: TRBJ2-3; length: 14; D: NA; V: TRBV4-1; size: NA; DNA: TGCGCCAGCAGCCAAGGGCCCTTCACAGATACGCAGTATTTT; CDR3: CASSQGPFTDTQYF
J: TRBJ1-5; length: 12; D: NA; V: TRBV28; size: NA; DNA: TGTGCCAGCAGTTCATTCGGTCAGCCCCAGCATTTT; CDR3: CASSSFGQPQHF
J: TRBJ2-2; length: 16; D: NA; V: TRBV7-2; size: NA; DNA: TGTGCCAGCAGCTTAGCGCAGGCTAGCGTGACCGGGGAGCTGTTTTTT; CDR3: CASSLAQASVTGELFF
J: TRBJ1-2; length: 12; D: NA; V: TRBV28; size: NA; DNA: TGTGCCAGCGAGGGGGGGGCTTATGGCTACACCTTC; CDR3: CASEGGAYGYTF
J: TRBJ1-5; length: 15; D: NA; V: TRBV18; size: NA; DNA: TGTGCCAGCTCACATGAGGGTAATCGGAATCAGCCCCAGCATTTT; CDR3: CASSHEGNRNQPQHF
J: TRBJ1-6; length: 16; D: TRBD1; V: TRBV7-2; size: NA; DNA: TGTGCCAGCAGCTCAGCCTACAGGGGAAATAATTCACCCCTCCACTTT; CDR3: CASSSAYRGNNSPLHF
J: TRBJ1-4; length: 16; D: NA; V: TRBV2; size: NA; DNA: TGTGCCAGCACCAACCGGGGGGTCGGATTTAATGAAAAACTGTTTTTT; CDR3: CASTNRGVGFNEKLFF
J: TRBJ2-3; length: 14; D: NA; V: TRBV11-3; size: NA; DNA: TGTGCCAGCAGCCCGAGGGGGGGGTTGGATACGCAGTATTTT; CDR3: CASSPRGGLDTQYF
J: TRBJ1-6; length: 15; D: NA; V: TRBV5-6; size: NA; DNA: TGTGCCAGCAGCTTGTCTGGGACACGGAATTCACCCCTCCACTTT; CDR3: CASSLSGTRNSPLHF
J: TRBJ2-5; length: 18; D: TRBD2; V: TRBV7-2; size: NA; DNA: TGTGCCAGCACCTTAGCAGGAAGCGGGGGGGCCAGGACCGAGACCCAGTACTTC; CDR3: CASTLAGSGGARTETQYF
J: TRBJ1-2; length: 17; D: TRBD1; V: TRBV19; size: NA; DNA: TGTGCCAGTAGTCACACCCGGGACAGAGTAACTAACTATGGCTACACCTTC; CDR3: CASSHTRDRVTNYGYTF
J: TRBJ2-3; length: 14; D: TRBD2; V: TRBV5-8; size: NA; DNA: TGTGCCAGCAGGGGGAGGGATCAAATGGTTCCGCAGTATTTT; CDR3: CASRGRDQMVPQYF
J: TRBJ2-1; length: 13; D: NA; V: TRBV4-1; size: NA; DNA: TGCGCCAGCAGCCACCACAACTACAATGAGCAGTTCTTC; CDR3: CASSHHNYNEQFF